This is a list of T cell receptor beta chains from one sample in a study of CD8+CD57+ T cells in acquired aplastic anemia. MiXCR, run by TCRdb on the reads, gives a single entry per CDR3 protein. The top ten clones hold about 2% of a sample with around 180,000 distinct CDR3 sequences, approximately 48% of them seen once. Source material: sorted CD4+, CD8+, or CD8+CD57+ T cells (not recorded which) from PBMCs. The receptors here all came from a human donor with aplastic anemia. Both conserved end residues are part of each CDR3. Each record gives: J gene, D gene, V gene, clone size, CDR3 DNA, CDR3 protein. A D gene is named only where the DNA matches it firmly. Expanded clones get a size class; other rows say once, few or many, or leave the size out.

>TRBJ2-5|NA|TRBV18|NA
TGTGCCAGTCAACAAGGGGGTTTTATCCAAGAGACCCAGTACTTC
CASQQGGFIQETQYF
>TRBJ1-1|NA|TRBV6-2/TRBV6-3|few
TGTGCCAGCAGAGACCCAGGGCCTGGAGGGAACACTGAAGCTTTCTTT
CASRDPGPGGNTEAFF
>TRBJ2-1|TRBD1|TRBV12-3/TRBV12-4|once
TGTGCCAGCAGTCCCCGGGACAGGACGAATGAGCAGTTCTTC
CASSPRDRTNEQFF
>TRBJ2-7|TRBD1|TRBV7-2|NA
TGTGCCAGCAGCACGAGCCGGGACAGACCCTACGAGCAGTACTTC
CASSTSRDRPYEQYF
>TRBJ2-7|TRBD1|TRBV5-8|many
TGTGCCAGCAGCTCCCGGGACAGGGGCCCCTACGAGCAGTACTTC
CASSSRDRGPYEQYF
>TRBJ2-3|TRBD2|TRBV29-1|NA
TGCAGCACCACTAGCGGGTACACAGATACGCAGTATTTT
CSTTSGYTDTQYF
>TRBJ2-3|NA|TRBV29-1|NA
TGCAGCGTTTCCCCAGGGCCAGATACGCAGTATTTT
CSVSPGPDTQYF
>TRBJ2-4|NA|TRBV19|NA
TGTGCCAGTAGTATAGACAGGGGAAACATTCAGTACTTC
CASSIDRGNIQYF
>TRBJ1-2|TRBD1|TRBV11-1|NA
TGTGCCAGCAGCTTGGACGGGGACAGCCTTGAGAAGGGCTACACCTTC
CASSLDGDSLEKGYTF
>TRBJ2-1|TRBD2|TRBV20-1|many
TGCAGTGCGATTAGCGGGACCTACAATGAGCAGTTCTTC
CSAISGTYNEQFF
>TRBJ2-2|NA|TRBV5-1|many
TGCGCCAGCAGCTTGGCTGGGAAGAACACCGGGGAGCTGTTTTTT
CASSLAGKNTGELFF
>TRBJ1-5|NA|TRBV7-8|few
TGTGCCAGCAGCCCATCGGCCCGTCAGCCCCAGCATTTT
CASSPSARQPQHF
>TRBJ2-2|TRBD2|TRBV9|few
TGTGCCAGCAGCGCACCCCTAGCGGGGGGTTACACCGGGGAGCTGTTTTTT
CASSAPLAGGYTGELFF
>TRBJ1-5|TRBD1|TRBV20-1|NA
TGCAGTGCCAGAAGGACAGGCGGTAGCAATCAGCCCCAGCATTTT
CSARRTGGSNQPQHF
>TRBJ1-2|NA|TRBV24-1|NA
TGTGCCACCAGTGATTTGCAGGGTTGGGGAAGCTATGGCTACACCTTC
CATSDLQGWGSYGYTF
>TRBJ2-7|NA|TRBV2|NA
TGTGCCAGCAGTGAACGTCCCATTGGCAACGAGCAGTACTTC
CASSERPIGNEQYF
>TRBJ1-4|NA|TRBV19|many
TGTGCCAGTAGCAGATGGGGGCCGGAGGAAAAACTGTTTTTT
CASSRWGPEEKLFF
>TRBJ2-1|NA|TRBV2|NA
TGCGCCAGCAGTCAGACCGGACCTCGATTGGGGCAGTTCTTC
CASSQTGPRLGQFF
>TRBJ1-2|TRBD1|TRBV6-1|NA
TGTGCCAGCAGGGGGACAGGGAGTGCGCTAGTTAACTATGGCTACACCTTC
CASRGTGSALVNYGYTF
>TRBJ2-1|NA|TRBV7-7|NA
TGTGCTAGCAGCTTAGTCGCCGGGACTCCTTACAATGAGCAGTTCTTC
CASSLVAGTPYNEQFF
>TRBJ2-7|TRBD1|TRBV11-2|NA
TGTGCCAGCAGCAAGGAGACAGGGATCGAGCAGTACTTC
CASSKETGIEQYF
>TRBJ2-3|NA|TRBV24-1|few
TGTGCCACCAGTGACCCCAGCACAGATACGCAGTATTTT
CATSDPSTDTQYF
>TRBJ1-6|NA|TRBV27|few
TGTGCCACCAGACCGGTGGTAGGCAGCAATAATTCACCCCTCCACTTT
CATRPVVGSNNSPLHF
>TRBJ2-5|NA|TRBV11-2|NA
TGTGCCAGCAGCCAAATAGCCGGTGGGGGCGAGGAAGAGACCCAGTACTTC
CASSQIAGGGEEETQYF